The 18 T cell receptor beta chains presented below share a single source sample, sequenced in a study of cytomegalovirus exposure and HLA in healthy donors. Both 60 Vbeta primers and 13 Jbeta primers went into the PCR. This table comes from immunoSEQ multiplex PCR, and its TCRdb copy is limited to in-frame clones, with some not included. Of about 99,000 clones in the sample, 79% were seen once. Sequenced sample: PBMCs. These receptors all come from a male donor in good health and CMV-seropositive.

V usage is TRBV4-1 and J usage is TRBJ2-1, with D possibly matching TRBD1 (6 bases). Deletions cut 4 bases from V and 4 bases from J, with 11 bases between. The CDR3 contains 14 residues. From germline, CDR1 is MGHRA and CDR2 YSYEKL. The CDR3 sequence: CASSPPGHYNEQFF. The CDR3 DNA follows: TGCGCCAGCAGCCCCCCGGGACATTACAATGAGCAGTTCTTC.

This clone has only one observation. V is TRBV18 and J is TRBJ1-4; D uncertain. Germline loops: CDR1 KGHSH, CDR2 LQKENI. The germline V and J ends were trimmed by 6 bases and 5 bases, with 13 bases remaining between them. CDR3 length: 14 amino acids. The CDR3, as DNA: TGTGCCAGCTCGCGTGAGGTTGTGAATGAAAAACTGTTTTTT. Amino acids: CASSREVVNEKLFF.

The chain joins TRBV5-5 to TRBJ1-1, with TRBD1 matching over 7 bases. V lost 4 bases, J lost 7 bases, and 7 bases stayed unmatched. CDR1 is SGHKS, CDR2 YYEKEE, per germline (reference sequence). The CDR3 covers 13 residues. The CDR3 DNA sequence: TGTGCCAGCAGCATCGGGACAGCCAGTGAAGCTTTCTTT. It is translated as CASSIGTASEAFF.

The V and J genes are TRBV30 and TRBJ2-7, with D maybe TRBD1 (5 bases). The germline V gene has CDR1 GTSNPN and CDR2 SVGIG (reference sequence). Trimming shortened V by 1 base and J by 4 bases, and 20 bases separated the two germline ends. The CDR3 loop spans 16 amino acids. The CDR3 coding sequence is TGTGCCTGGAGTGCCGAACAGGCCTGGGCCCCATACGAGCAGTACTTC. Protein sequence: CAWSAEQAWAPYEQYF.

V gene TRBV25-1 combines with J gene TRBJ1-3; D is ambiguous. This CDR3 spans 15 amino acids. The germline gives CDR1 MGHDK, CDR2 SYGVNS. Trimming pared 2 bases from V and 4 bases from J, leaving 12 bases between. This CDR3 is CASSETLTVGNTIYF. CDR3 DNA sequence: TGTGCCAGCAGTGAAACTTTGACTGTAGGAAACACCATATATTTT. The full variable domain, rest sourced from reference TRBV25-1 and TRBJ1-3, is EADIYQTPRYLVIGTGKKITLECSQTMGHDKMYWYQQDPGMELHLIHYSYGVNSTEKGDLSSESTVSRIRTEHFPLTLESARPSHTSQYLCASSETLTVGNTIYFGEGSWLTVV.

The rearrangement links TRBV7-9 to TRBJ1-6, with 7 bases fitting TRBD1. Per germline, CDR1 SEHNR and CDR2 FQNEAQ (reference sequence). V gave up 5 bases and J gave up 3 bases; unmatched junction bases: 7. This CDR3 region has 16 residues. The CDR3 protein is CASSLNGDSYNSPLHF. Written as DNA, the CDR3 is TGTGCCAGCAGCCTAAACGGGGACAGCTATAATTCACCCCTCCACTTT.

The chain has TRBV30 and TRBJ1-2, with a tentative D call TRBD1 (6 bases). From germline, CDR1 is GTSNPN and CDR2 SVGIG (reference sequence). V shed 3 bases and J shed 3 bases, with 8 bases lying between them. The CDR3 runs to 12 residues. The CDR3 DNA reads as TGTGCCTGGAGCCGGACAGACTATGGCTACACCTTC. Protein sequence: CAWSRTDYGYTF.

The chain links TRBV6-5 to TRBJ1-1; a weak D match, TRBD1 (5 bases). Trimming removed 4 bases at V and 11 bases at J, with 17 bases between. In germline, CDR1 is MNHEY, CDR2 SVGAGI. The CDR3 length is 13 residues. The CDR3 region is CASSLGLGLDAFF. The CDR3, as DNA: TGTGCCAGCAGTTTGGGGCTTGGGTTGGATGCTTTCTTT.

This chain's CDR3 is CASSQDGARGMGYTF. The DNA of the CDR3 is TGTGCCAGCAGCCAAGATGGGGCCAGGGGAATGGGCTACACCTTC. The chain is built from TRBV14 and TRBJ1-2; weak D call: TRBD1 (6 bases). The CDR3 has 15 amino acids. With 0 bases removed from V and 8 bases from J, the gap between germline ends came to 16 bases. Germline CDR1 reads SGHDN; CDR2 reads FVKESK.

The chain recombines TRBV6-5 with TRBJ1-2; no clear D. V was trimmed by 8 bases and J by 8 bases, leaving 15 bases between them. The CDR3 totals 12 residues. Germline CDR1 is MNHEY and CDR2 is SVGAGI. The CDR3 coding sequence is TGTGCCAGCCAGAACCAGGTGGGCGGCTACACCTTC. It translates to CASQNQVGGYTF.

This clone was detected only once. The chain carries TRBV11-2 and TRBJ1-1; 7 positions match TRBD1. This CDR3 has 15 amino acids. Per the germline V gene, CDR1 is SGHAT and CDR2 is FQNNGV. V dropped 4 bases and J dropped 6; count of bases not matched to a gene: 11. Here the CDR3 DNA reads TGTGCCAGCAGCTCGCACCGACAGGGCTGGGCTGAAGCTTTCTTT. It specifies CASSSHRQGWAEAFF.

The sample holds a few counts of this clone. The V call is TRBV5-4, the J call TRBJ1-6; the match to TRBD1 covers 9 bases. The CDR3 consists of 14 residues. V was clipped by 4 bases and J by 10 bases; unmatched bases: 6. CDR1 and CDR2 from the germline V gene are SGHNT and YYREEE (reference sequence). The CDR3 reads CASSTGTGLSPLHF. Here the CDR3 DNA reads TGTGCCAGCAGCACCGGGACAGGGCTCTCACCCCTCCACTTT.

The chain is built from TRBV5-4 and TRBJ2-1; TRBD2 matches 8 bases. Germline V gives CDR1 SGHNT, CDR2 YYREEE (reference sequence). With 1 base clipped from V and 6 bases from J, the junction kept 6 bases outside the gene matches. CDR3 length equals 15 residues. In DNA form, the CDR3 reads TGTGCCAGCAGCTTGAGCAGCGGGGGACGCAATGAGCAGTTCTTC. It specifies CASSLSSGGRNEQFF.

This chain joins TRBV4-2 and TRBJ1-2; tentative D call: TRBD1 (6 bases). V was pared by 5 bases and J by 4 bases, with 8 bases between. CDR3 size: 12 residues. The germline gives CDR1 LGHNA, CDR2 YNFKEQ. The CDR3 bases are TGTGCCAGCAGCAAGGACAGCTATGGCTACACCTTC. Translation: CASSKDSYGYTF.

This chain joins TRBV7-3 and TRBJ2-7; D remains unclear. The V end lost 4 bases, the J end lost 6 bases, and 10 bases lay between the germline ends. CDR1 and CDR2 from the germline V gene are SGHTA and FQGTGA. The CDR3 contains 12 residues. The CDR3 DNA is TGTGCCAGCAGCTCCCACCCCGGCGAGCAGTACTTC. It codes for CASSSHPGEQYF.

J is TRBJ2-7 and V is TRBV5-1; 10 bases fit TRBD1. The length of the CDR3 is 15 residues. Germline assignment: CDR1 SGHRS and CDR2 YFSETQ. The V gene end was trimmed by 0 bases and the J gene end by 6 bases; junction bases not matched to a gene: 6. The CDR3 is CASSLDPRTGGEQYF. CDR3 sequence (DNA): TGCGCCAGCAGCTTGGACCCGAGGACAGGGGGCGAGCAGTACTTC. Based on the CDR3 plus reference TRBV5-1 and TRBJ2-7, the full variable domain is KAGVTQTPRYLIKTRGQQVTLSCSPISGHRSVSWYQQTPGQGLQFLFEYFSETQRNKGNFPGRFSGRQFSNSRSEMNVSTLELGDSALYLCASSLDPRTGGEQYFGPGTRLTVT.

This chain links TRBV11-2 with TRBJ1-2; 7 bases line up with TRBD1. The germline CDR1 and CDR2 sequences are SGHAT and FQNNGV. There are 15 residues in the CDR3. Trimming took 2 bases from V and 0 from J; bases not matched to a gene: 3. The CDR3 loop reads CASSLSDRTNYGYTF. CDR3 DNA sequence: TGTGCCAGCAGCTTATCGGACAGGACTAACTATGGCTACACCTTC.

The chain is built from TRBV5-4 and TRBJ2-3; 14 bases are a match to TRBD2. V was pared by 7 bases and J by 5 bases, with 9 bases of the junction left unmatched. This CDR3 has 16 residues. Germline V gene sequence: CDR1 SGHNT, CDR2 YYREEE (reference sequence). The CDR3 protein is CASGSRLAGGGDTQYF. In DNA form, the CDR3 reads TGTGCCAGCGGGTCTCGACTAGCGGGGGGGGGAGATACGCAGTATTTT.